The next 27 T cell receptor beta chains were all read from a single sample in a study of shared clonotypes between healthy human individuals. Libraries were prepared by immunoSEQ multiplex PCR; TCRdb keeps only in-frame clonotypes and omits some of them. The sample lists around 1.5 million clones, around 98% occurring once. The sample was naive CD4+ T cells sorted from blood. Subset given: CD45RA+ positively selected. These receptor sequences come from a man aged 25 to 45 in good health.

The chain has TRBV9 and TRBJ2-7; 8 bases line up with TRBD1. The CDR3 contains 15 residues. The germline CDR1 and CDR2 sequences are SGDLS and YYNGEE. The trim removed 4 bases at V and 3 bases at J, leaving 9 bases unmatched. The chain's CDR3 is CASSPWTGMDYEQYF. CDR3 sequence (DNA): TGTGCCAGCAGCCCATGGACAGGGATGGACTACGAGCAGTACTTC.

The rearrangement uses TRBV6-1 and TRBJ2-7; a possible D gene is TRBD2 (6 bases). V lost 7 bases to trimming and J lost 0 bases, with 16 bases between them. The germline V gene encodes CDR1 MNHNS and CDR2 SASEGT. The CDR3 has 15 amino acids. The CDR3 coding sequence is TGTGCCAGCACACCAAGCCTGACTAGCTCCTACGAGCAGTACTTC. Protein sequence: CASTPSLTSSYEQYF.

Written as DNA, the CDR3 is TGTGCCAGCAGCTTTAAACCGCCAGATACGCAGTATTTT. Residues: CASSFKPPDTQYF. The V call is TRBV11-3, the J call TRBJ2-3; D unresolved. V was clipped by 3 bases and J by 4 bases, with 8 bases between them. The CDR3 spans 13 residues. Germline CDR1 and CDR2: SGHNT and YENEEA.

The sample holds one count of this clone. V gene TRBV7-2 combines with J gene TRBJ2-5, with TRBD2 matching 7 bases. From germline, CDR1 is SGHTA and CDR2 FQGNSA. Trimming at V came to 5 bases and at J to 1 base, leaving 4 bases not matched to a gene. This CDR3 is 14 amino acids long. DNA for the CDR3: TGTGCCAGCAGCAAGAGCGGGATCCAAGAGACCCAGTACTTC. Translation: CASSKSGIQETQYF.

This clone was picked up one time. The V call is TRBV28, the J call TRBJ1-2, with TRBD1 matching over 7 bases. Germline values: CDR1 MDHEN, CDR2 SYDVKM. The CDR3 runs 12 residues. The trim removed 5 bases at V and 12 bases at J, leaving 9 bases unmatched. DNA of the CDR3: TGTGCCAGCAGTGGCAGGGGGGGTAGAAACACCTTC. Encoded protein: CASSGRGGRNTF.

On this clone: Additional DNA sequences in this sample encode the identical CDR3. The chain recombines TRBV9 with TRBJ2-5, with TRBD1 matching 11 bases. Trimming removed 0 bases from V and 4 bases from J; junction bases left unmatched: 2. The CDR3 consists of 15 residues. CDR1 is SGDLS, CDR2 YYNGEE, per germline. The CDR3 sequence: CASSVEGQGGETQYF. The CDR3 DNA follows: TGTGCCAGCAGCGTAGAGGGACAGGGGGGAGAGACCCAGTACTTC.

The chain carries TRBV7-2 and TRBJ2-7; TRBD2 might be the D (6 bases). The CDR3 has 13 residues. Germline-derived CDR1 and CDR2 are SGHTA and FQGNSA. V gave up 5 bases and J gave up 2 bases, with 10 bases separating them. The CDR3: CASSKGTAYEQYF. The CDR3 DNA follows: TGTGCCAGCAGCAAGGGGACTGCCTACGAGCAGTACTTC.

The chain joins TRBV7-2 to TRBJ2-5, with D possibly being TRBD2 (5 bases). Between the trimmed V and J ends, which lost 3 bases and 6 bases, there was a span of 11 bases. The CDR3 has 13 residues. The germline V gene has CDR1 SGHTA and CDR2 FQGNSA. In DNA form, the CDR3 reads TGTGCCAGCAGCTTGGTCGGGGTGCAGACCCAGTACTTC. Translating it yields CASSLVGVQTQYF. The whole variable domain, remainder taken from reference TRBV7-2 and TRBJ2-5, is GAGVSQSPSNKVTEKGKDVELRCDPISGHTALYWYRQSLGQGLEFLIYFQGNSAPDKSGLPSDRFSAERTGGSVSTLTIQRTQQEDSAVYLCASSLVGVQTQYFGPGTRLLVL.

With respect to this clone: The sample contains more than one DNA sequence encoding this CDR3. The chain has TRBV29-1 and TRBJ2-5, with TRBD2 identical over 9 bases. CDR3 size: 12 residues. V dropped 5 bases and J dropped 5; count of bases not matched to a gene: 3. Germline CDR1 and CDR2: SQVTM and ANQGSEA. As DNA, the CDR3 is TGCAGCGTTTTAGCGGGAGCGGAGACCCAGTACTTC. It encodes CSVLAGAETQYF.

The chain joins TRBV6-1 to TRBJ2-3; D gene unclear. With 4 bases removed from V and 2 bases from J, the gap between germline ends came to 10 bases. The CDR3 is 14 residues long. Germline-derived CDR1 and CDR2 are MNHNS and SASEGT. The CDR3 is CASSVGVVTDTQYF. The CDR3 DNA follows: TGTGCCAGCAGTGTCGGCGTGGTCACAGATACGCAGTATTTT.

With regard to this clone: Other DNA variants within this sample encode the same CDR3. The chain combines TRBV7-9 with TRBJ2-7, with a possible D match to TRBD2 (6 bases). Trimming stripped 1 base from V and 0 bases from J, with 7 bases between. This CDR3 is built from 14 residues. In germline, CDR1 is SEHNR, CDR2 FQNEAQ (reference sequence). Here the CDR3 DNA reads TGTGCCAGCAGCTTAGGGCGGGACTCCTACGAGCAGTACTTC. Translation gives CASSLGRDSYEQYF.

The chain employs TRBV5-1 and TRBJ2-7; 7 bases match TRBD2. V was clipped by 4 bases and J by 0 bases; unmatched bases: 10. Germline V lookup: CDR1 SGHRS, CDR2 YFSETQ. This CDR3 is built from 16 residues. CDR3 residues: CASSPSGVPRSYEQYF. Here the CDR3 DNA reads TGCGCCAGCAGCCCAAGCGGGGTTCCTCGCTCCTACGAGCAGTACTTC.

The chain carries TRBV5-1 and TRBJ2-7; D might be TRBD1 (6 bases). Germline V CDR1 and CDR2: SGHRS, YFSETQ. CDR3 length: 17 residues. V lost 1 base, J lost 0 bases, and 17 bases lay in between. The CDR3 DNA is TGCGCCAGCAGCTTGCGTGGTTGGACAGAGAGCTCCTACGAGCAGTACTTC. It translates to CASSLRGWTESSYEQYF.

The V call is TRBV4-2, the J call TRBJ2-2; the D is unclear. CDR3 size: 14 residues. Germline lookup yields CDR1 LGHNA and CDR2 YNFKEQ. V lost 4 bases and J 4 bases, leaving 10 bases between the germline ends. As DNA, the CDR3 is TGTGCCAGCAGCCTTTCTAGGTCCACCGGGGAGCTGTTTTTT. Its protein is CASSLSRSTGELFF.

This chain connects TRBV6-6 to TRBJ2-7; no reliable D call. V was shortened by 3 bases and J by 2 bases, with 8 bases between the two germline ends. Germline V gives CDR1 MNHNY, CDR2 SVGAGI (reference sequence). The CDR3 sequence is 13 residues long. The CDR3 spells CASSYRNTYEQYF. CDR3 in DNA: TGTGCCAGCAGTTATAGGAATACCTACGAGCAGTACTTC.

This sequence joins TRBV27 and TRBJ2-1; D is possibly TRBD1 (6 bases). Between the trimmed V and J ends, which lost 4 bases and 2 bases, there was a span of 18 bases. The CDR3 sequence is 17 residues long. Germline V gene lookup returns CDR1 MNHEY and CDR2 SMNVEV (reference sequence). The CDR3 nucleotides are TGTGCCAGCAGTTCCCCCCGGGACACAAAAACCTACAATGAGCAGTTCTTC. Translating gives CASSSPRDTKTYNEQFF.

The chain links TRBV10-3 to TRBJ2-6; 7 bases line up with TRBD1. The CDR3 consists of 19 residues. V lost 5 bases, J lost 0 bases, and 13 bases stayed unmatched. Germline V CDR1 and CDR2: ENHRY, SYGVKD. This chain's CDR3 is CAISNGGDSPPSGANVLTF. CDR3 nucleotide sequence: TGTGCCATCAGTAACGGTGGGGACAGTCCCCCCTCTGGGGCCAACGTCCTGACTTTC.

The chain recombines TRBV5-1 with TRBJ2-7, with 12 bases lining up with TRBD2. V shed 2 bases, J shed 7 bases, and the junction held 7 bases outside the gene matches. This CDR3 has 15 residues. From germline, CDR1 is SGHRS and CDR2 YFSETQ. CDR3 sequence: CASSFGTSGSGEQYF. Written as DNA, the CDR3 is TGCGCCAGCAGCTTTGGGACTAGCGGGTCGGGAGAGCAGTACTTC.

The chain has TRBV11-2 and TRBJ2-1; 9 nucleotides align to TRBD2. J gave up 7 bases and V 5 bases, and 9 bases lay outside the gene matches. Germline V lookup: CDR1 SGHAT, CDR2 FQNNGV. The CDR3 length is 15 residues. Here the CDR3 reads CASSPFAGGRNEQFF. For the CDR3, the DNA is TGTGCCAGCAGCCCGTTCGCGGGAGGGAGAAATGAGCAGTTCTTC.

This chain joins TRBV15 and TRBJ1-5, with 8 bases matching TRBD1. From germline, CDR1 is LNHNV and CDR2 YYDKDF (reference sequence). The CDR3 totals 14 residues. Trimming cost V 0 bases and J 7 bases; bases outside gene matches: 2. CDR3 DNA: TGTGCCACCAGCAGAGACAGGGGGCTCCAGCCCCAGCATTTT. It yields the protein CATSRDRGLQPQHF.

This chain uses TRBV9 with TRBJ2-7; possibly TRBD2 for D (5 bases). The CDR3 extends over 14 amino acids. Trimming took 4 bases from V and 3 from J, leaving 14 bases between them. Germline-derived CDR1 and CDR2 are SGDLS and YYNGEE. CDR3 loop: CASSPRFAGYEQYF. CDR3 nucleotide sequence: TGTGCCAGCAGCCCGAGATTTGCGGGCTACGAGCAGTACTTC.

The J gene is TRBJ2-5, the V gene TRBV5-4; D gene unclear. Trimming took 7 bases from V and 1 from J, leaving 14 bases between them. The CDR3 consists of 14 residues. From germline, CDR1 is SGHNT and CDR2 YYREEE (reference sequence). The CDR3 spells CASQTNWAQETQYF. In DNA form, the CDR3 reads TGTGCCAGCCAGACCAATTGGGCCCAAGAGACCCAGTACTTC.

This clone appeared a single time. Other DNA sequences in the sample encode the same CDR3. This chain's CDR3 is CASSVQGGTDTQYF. CDR3 bases: TGTGCCAGCAGCGTTCAGGGGGGCACAGATACGCAGTATTTT. V and J are TRBV9 and TRBJ2-3; TRBD1 matches 7 bases. CDR3 length equals 14 residues. After removal of 2 bases from V and 1 base from J, the junction contained 1 base not matched to a gene. Germline CDR1 and CDR2: SGDLS and YYNGEE.

CDR3 amino acids: CASSYVGLADNEQFF. CDR3 nucleotides: TGTGCCAGCAGTTACGTGGGACTAGCTGATAATGAGCAGTTCTTC. The rearrangement joins TRBV6-5 to TRBJ2-1, with 9 bases fitting TRBD2. Trimming at V came to 2 bases and at J to 7 bases, leaving 6 bases not matched to a gene. Per the germline V gene, CDR1 is MNHEY and CDR2 is SVGAGI. The CDR3 loop spans 15 amino acids.

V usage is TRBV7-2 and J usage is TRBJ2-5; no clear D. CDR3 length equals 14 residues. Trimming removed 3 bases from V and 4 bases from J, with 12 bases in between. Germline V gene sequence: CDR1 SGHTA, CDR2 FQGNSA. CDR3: CASSLRTFGETQYF. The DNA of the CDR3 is TGTGCCAGCAGCTTGAGAACCTTTGGAGAGACCCAGTACTTC.

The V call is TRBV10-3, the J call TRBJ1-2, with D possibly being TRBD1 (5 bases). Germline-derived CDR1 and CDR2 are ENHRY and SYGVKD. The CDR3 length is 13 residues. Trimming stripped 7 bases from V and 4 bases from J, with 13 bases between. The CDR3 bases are TGTGCCATCAAAGTGGGCCAGGGCTATGGCTACACCTTC. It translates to CAIKVGQGYGYTF.

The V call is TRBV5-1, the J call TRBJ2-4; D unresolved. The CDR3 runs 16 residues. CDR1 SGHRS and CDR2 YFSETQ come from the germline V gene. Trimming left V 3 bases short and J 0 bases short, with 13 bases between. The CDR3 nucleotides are TGCGCCAGCAGCTGGAACCCGGACGTAGCCAAAAACATTCAGTACTTC. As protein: CASSWNPDVAKNIQYF.